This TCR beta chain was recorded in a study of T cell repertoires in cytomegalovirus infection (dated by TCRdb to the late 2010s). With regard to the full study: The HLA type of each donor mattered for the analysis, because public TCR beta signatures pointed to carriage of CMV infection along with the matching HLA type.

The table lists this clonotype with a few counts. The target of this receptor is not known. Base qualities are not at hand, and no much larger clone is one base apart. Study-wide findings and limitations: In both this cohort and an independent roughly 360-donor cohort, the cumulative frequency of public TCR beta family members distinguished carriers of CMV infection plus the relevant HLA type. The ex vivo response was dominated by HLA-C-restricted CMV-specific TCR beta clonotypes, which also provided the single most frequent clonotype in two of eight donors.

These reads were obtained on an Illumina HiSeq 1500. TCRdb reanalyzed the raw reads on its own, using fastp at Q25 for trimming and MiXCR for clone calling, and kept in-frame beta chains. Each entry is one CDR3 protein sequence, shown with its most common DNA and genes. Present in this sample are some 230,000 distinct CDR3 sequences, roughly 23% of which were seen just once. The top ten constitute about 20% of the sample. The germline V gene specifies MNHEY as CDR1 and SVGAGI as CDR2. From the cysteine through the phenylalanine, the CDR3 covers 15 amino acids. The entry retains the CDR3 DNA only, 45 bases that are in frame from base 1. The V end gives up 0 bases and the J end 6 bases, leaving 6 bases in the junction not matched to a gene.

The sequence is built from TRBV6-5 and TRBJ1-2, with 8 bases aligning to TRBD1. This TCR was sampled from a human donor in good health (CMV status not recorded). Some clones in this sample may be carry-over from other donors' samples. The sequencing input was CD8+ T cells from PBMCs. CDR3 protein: CASSYSGRGPDGYTF. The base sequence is TGTGCCAGCAGTTACTCTGGCAGGGGGCCGGATGGCTACACCTTC.